This T cell receptor (beta chain) comes out of a study of cytomegalovirus exposure and HLA in healthy donors. The CDR3 runs 16 residues. Per the germline V gene, CDR1 is GTSNPN and CDR2 is SVGIG (reference sequence). The PCR contained 60 Vbeta and 13 Jbeta primers. Sequencing used immunoSEQ multiplex PCR; TCRdb keeps in-frame clones, though not all of them. The sample shows some 200,000 clones, approximately 80% of them seen only once. For this clone: Its antigen is still unknown.

Findings and limits, study-wide: A few V segments could not be told apart, such as TRBV6-2 and TRBV6-3, and were left out.

Sample: PBMCs. The chain combines TRBV30 with TRBJ2-5; D is perhaps TRBD1 (6 bases). Judging by the DNA end, TRBJ2-7 fits better; the J call may be wrong. This TCR was sampled from a boy aged 2 to 10 in good health and CMV-seronegative. This CDR3 is CAWSVRGFRDTHEQYF. CDR3 DNA: TGTGCCTGGAGTGTACGGGGATTCCGGGACACCCACGAGCAGTACTTC.